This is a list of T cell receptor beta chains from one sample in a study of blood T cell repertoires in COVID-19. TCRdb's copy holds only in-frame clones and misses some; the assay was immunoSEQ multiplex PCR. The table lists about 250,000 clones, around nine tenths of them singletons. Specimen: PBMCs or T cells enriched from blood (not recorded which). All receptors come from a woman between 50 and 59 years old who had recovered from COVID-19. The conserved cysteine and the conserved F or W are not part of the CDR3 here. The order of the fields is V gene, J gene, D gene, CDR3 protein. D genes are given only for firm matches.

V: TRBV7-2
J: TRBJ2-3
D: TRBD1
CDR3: ASSLFGTEITDTQY

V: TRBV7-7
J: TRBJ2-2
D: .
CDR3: ASSLSSGSTGELF

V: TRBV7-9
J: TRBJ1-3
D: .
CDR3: ASSLANFPGNTIY

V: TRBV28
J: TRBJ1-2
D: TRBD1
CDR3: ATSGGRVDGYT

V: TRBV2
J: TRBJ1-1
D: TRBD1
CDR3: ASSEGQGAGTEAF

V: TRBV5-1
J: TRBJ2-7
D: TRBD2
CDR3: ASSFSGTSYEQY

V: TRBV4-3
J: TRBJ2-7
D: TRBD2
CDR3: ASSQQLAEPAYEQY

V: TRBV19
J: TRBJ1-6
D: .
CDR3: ASSISPGYGSPLH

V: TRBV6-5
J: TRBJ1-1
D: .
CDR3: ASSRTNSNTEAF

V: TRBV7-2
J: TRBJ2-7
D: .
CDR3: ASSLTGSFYEQY

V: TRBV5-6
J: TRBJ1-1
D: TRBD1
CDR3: ASSWATGYAEAF

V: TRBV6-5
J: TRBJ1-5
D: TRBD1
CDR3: ASRRTGENQPQH

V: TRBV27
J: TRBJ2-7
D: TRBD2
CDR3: ASSLGSGGYEQY

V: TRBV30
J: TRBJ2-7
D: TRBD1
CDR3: AWSSPRQGFYEQY

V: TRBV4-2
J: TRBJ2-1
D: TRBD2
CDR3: ASSPRLAGGVYNEQF

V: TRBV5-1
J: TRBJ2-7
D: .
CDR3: ASSLVSGMLYEQY

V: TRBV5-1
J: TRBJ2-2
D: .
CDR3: ASTVGSVNTGELF

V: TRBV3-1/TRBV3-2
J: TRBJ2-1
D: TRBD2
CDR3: ASRGLAGPELNEQF

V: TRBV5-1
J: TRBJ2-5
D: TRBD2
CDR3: ASSLTSGRQETQY

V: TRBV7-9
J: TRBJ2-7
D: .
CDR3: ASSRVSPYEQY

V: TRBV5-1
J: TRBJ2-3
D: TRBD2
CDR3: ASSLARIAGDYKTSTDTQY

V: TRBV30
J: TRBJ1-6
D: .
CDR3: AWSVSGRGSPLH

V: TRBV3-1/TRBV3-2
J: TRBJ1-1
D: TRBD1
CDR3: ASSENRGMGEAF

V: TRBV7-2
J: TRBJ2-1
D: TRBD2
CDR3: ASSPGLAGVNEQF

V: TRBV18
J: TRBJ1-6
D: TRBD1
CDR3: ASSPLGQYNSPLH

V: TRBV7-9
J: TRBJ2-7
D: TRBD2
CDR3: ASSFGLANPEQY

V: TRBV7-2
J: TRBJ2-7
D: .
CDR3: ASSLVWVGEWSEQY

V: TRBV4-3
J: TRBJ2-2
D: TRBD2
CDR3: ASSQAYGAGVGNTGELF

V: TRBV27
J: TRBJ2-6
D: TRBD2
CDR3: ASRSASGSAGANVLT